Listed below are T cell receptor beta chains from one sample, sequenced in a study of T-cell memory formation after mild COVID-19. TCRdb independently ran MiXCR on the 5' RACE reads; one entry per CDR3 protein. Here the sample spans roughly 620,000 distinct CDR3 sequences, roughly 18% being singletons. Material: PBMCs or a T cell subset sorted from them (not recorded which). Receptors were obtained from an adult woman who had mild COVID-19 (a few samples of this study predate the infection). Cell type and time point are not known. CDR3s include the opening cysteine and the closing phenylalanine or tryptophan. The order of the fields is V gene, clone size, D gene, J gene, CDR3 protein, CDR3 DNA. D genes are given only for firm matches. Size tells how often a clone was seen (once, few, many) or the class of an expanded clone, and some rows leave it out.

TRBV7-9,-,-,TRBJ2-1,CASSQPRELASGEQFF,TGTGCCAGCAGCCAACCTAGGGAGTTGGCTAGTGGTGAGCAGTTCTTC
TRBV7-6,-,TRBD2,TRBJ2-1,CASSLGYSGRSTDNEQFF,TGTGCCAGCAGCTTAGGGTATAGCGGGAGGTCTACTGACAATGAGCAGTTCTTC
TRBV24-1,-,-,TRBJ1-5,CATSDTTPNQPQHF,TGTGCCACCAGTGACACGACGCCTAATCAGCCCCAGCATTTT
TRBV7-9,-,-,TRBJ1-2,CASSQGINYGYTF,TGTGCCAGCAGCCAAGGGATAAACTATGGCTACACCTTC
TRBV19,few,-,TRBJ2-4,CASSPVGGELLAKNIQYF,TGTGCCAGTAGTCCCGTAGGCGGGGAGCTACTAGCCAAAAACATTCAGTACTTC
TRBV20-1,-,-,TRBJ1-1,CSARDQQAPLWNTEAFF,TGCAGTGCTAGAGATCAACAGGCACCCTTGTGGAACACTGAAGCTTTCTTT
TRBV4-2,few,-,TRBJ2-5,CASSQGLHGGQETQYF,TGTGCCAGCAGCCAAGGACTTCATGGGGGCCAAGAGACCCAGTACTTC
TRBV7-6,-,TRBD1,TRBJ2-5,CASSLDRGGYQETQYF,TGTGCCAGCAGCTTAGACAGGGGCGGGTACCAAGAGACCCAGTACTTC
TRBV29-1,few,-,TRBJ2-7,CIDATGISYEQYF,TGCATCGATGCGACAGGCATCTCCTACGAGCAGTACTTC
TRBV30,-,-,TRBJ2-3,CAWKSPDTQYF,TGTGCCTGGAAGAGTCCGGATACGCAGTATTTT
TRBV29-1,-,TRBD1,TRBJ1-1,CSVEKGQGNTEAFF,TGCAGCGTTGAAAAGGGACAGGGGAACACTGAAGCTTTCTTT
TRBV27,-,TRBD2,TRBJ2-7,CASSLGGVTYEQYF,TGTGCCAGCAGTTTGGGGGGGGTCACCTACGAGCAGTACTTC
TRBV5-1,-,-,TRBJ1-2,CASQTSGNYGYTF,TGCGCCAGCCAGACTTCGGGTAACTATGGCTACACCTTC
TRBV2,few,TRBD1,TRBJ2-1,CASNPNIGQGANEQFF,TGTGCCAGCAACCCAAACATTGGACAGGGGGCGAATGAGCAGTTCTTC
TRBV6-2/TRBV6-3,few,-,TRBJ2-7,CASSYSWPLYEQYF,TGTGCCAGCAGTTACAGTTGGCCCCTCTACGAGCAGTACTTC
TRBV20-1,-,TRBD1,TRBJ1-4,CSARERQGGSEKLFF,TGCAGTGCTAGGGAGAGACAGGGAGGGTCAGAAAAACTGTTTTTT
TRBV5-1,few,TRBD2,TRBJ2-1,CASSPGLAGMNEQFF,TGCGCCAGCAGCCCGGGACTAGCGGGTATGAATGAGCAGTTCTTC
TRBV7-9,few,-,TRBJ1-2,CASSLVWNRTYGYTF,TGTGCCAGCAGCTTGGTATGGAACAGGACCTATGGCTACACCTTC
TRBV4-1,many,-,TRBJ2-6,CASSPRGSGANVLTF,TGCGCCAGCAGCCCAAGGGGTTCTGGGGCCAACGTCCTGACTTTC
TRBV7-8,few,-,TRBJ1-6,CASSLEGDNSPLHF,TGTGCCAGCAGCTTAGAAGGGGATAATTCACCCCTCCACTTT
TRBV2,-,TRBD1,TRBJ2-7,CASASDRASSYEQYF,TGTGCCAGCGCATCGGACAGGGCAAGCTCCTACGAGCAGTACTTC
TRBV13,-,-,TRBJ2-7,CASSSPSHGVTASYEQYF,TGTGCCAGCAGCTCCCCGAGTCACGGGGTAACGGCGTCCTACGAGCAGTACTTC
TRBV24-1,few,TRBD2,TRBJ2-3,CATSDFQREGPYTQYF,TGTGCCACCAGTGATTTCCAGCGGGAGGGCCCGTATACGCAGTATTTT
TRBV25-1,-,TRBD2,TRBJ2-1,CASSESKREAHYNEQFF,TGTGCCAGCAGTGAATCAAAGCGGGAGGCCCACTACAATGAGCAGTTCTTC
TRBV15,few,TRBD2,TRBJ2-3,CATSRDTVAGGTSTDTQYF,TGTGCCACCAGCAGAGATACGGTAGCGGGGGGGACTAGCACAGATACGCAGTATTTT
TRBV5-1,-,TRBD1,TRBJ2-2,CASSTGVRDTGELFF,TGCGCCAGCAGCACAGGGGTTCGGGACACCGGGGAGCTGTTTTTT
TRBV6-2/TRBV6-3,-,-,TRBJ1-5,CASSYSLQGGRNQPQHF,TGTGCCAGCAGTTACTCCCTTCAGGGAGGTCGCAATCAGCCCCAGCATTTT
TRBV24-1,few,-,TRBJ2-2,CATSVDSPNTGELFF,TGTGCCACCAGTGTGGACAGTCCGAACACCGGGGAGCTGTTTTTT
TRBV6-5,-,-,TRBJ2-7,CASSYGGRSYEQYF,TGTGCCAGCAGTTACGGGGGAAGGTCCTACGAGCAGTACTTC
TRBV5-4,few,-,TRBJ2-1,CASSFEGIARDNEQFF,TGTGCCAGCAGCTTCGAGGGAATAGCGCGCGACAATGAGCAGTTCTTC
TRBV5-1,-,TRBD1,TRBJ2-4,CASRKGTGLMDIQYF,TGCGCCAGCCGGAAGGGGACAGGTTTGATGGACATTCAGTACTTC